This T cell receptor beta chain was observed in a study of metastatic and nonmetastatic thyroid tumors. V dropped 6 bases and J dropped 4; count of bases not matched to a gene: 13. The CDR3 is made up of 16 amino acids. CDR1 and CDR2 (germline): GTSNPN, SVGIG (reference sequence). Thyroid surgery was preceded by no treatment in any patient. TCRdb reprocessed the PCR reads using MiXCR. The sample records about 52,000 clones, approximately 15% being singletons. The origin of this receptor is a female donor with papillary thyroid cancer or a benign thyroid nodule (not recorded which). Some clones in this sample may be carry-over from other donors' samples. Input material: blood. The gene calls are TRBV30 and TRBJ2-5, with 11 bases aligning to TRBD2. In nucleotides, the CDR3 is TGTGCCTGTGGATCGGGACTAGCGGTAGGATCAGAGACCCAGTACTTC. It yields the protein CACGSGLAVGSETQYF.